This T cell receptor (beta chain) was sequenced during a study of blood T cells in healthy people across ages. Study background: Template switching caught about one barcoded beta molecule for each two T cells.

Study-level points and caveats: Naive T cell percentage by flow cytometry tracked strongly with beta diversity.

In terms of origin and age, donors were healthy Caucasian individuals from Russia aged roughly 6 to 90. Remarks on this clonotype: Its specificity is not known.

Combining a sample-barcoded 5' primer with a J-beta primer mix, a second PCR ran for about 7 to 11 cycles. Via MiXCR, TCRdb re-called the 5' RACE reads, giving one row per CDR3 protein. Of fewer than 700,000 distinct CDR3 sequences listed, around 48% are singletons. This CDR3 has 14 residues. Germline CDR1 reads SGHTA; CDR2 reads FQGNSA. The ends were cut back, 5 bases at V and 0 bases at J, with 8 bases in the middle. The specimen sequenced was blood. This receptor was obtained from a man aged 80 or over in good health. V is TRBV7-2 and J is TRBJ2-1, with a tentative D call TRBD2 (7 bases). CDR3: CASSGGASYNEQFF. DNA of the CDR3: TGTGCCAGCAGCGGGGGGGCCTCCTACAATGAGCAGTTCTTC.